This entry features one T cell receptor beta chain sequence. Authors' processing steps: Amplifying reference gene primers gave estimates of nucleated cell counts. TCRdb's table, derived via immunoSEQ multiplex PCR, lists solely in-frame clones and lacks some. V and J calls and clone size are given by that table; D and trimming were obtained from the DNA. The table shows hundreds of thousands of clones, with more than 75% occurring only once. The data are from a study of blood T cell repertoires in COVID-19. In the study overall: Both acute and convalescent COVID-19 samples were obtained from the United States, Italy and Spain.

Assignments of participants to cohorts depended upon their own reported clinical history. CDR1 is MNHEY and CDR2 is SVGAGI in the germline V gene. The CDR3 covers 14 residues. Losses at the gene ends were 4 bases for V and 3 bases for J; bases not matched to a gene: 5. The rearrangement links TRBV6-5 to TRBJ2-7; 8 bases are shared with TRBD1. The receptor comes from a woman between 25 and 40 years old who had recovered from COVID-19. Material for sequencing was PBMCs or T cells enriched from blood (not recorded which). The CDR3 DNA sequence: TGTGCCAGCAGTTTACAGGGGGTGGGCTACGAGCAGTACTTC. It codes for CASSLQGVGYEQYF.